This T cell receptor (beta chain) derives from a study of blood T cell repertoires in COVID-19. The overall study: Both acute and convalescent COVID-19 samples were obtained from the United States, Italy and Spain. In each case, the material was cDNA or gDNA derived from T cells, B-cell-depleted T cells, or PBMCs.

The Seattle site enrolled patients during active infection and followed them longitudinally. As processed by the authors: Cell counts per sample came from amplifying reference gene primers. The protocol was immunoSEQ multiplex PCR, while the TCRdb copy is restricted to in-frame clones and leaves out a portion. V and J calls and clone size are those listed in that table; D and trimming were worked out from the DNA. The repertoire has about 220,000 clones, almost 85% of them found once; the top ten carry 2.4%. V was clipped by 4 bases and J by 4 bases; unmatched bases: 16. Germline CDR1 SGHNT, CDR2 YENEEA. The CDR3 is made up of 18 amino acids.

The V call is TRBV11-3, the J call TRBJ1-3; 7 positions match TRBD1. What was sequenced was peripheral blood. The receptor's source is a woman aged 70-85 years with COVID-19, enrolled during active disease. Here the CDR3 reads CASSSVTGESTLGNTIYF. The CDR3 DNA follows: TGTGCCAGCAGCTCCGTAACAGGGGAGTCGACTCTCGGAAACACCATATATTTT.